The present T cell receptor beta chain was sequenced within a study of response to subunit inactivated influenza vaccine. Study-level results: The authors offered the suggestion that each seasonal influenza vaccination recruits few new T cells.

The germline gives CDR1 SNHLY, CDR2 FYNNEI. The CDR3 totals 15 residues. Trimming at V came to 8 bases and at J to 4 bases, leaving 8 bases not matched to a gene. This clonotype showed up just a few times. The antigen is undetermined. Each CDR3 protein is one row after TCRdb ran MiXCR on the RT-PCR reads. The sample yields 750,000 to 850,000 distinct CDR3 sequences, 15% to 20% seen once. The gene calls are TRBV2 and TRBJ2-1; 10 nucleotides line up with TRBD2. This sequence originates from a man in his forties or fifties who received an inactivated influenza vaccine. This material consisted of PBMCs from blood, taken 5 to 6 days after vaccination. CDR3 sequence reads: CASGGIAGGYNEQFF. The CDR3 nucleotides are TGTGCCAGCGGAGGGATAGCGGGGGGATACAATGAGCAGTTCTTC. The full variable domain, rest sourced from reference TRBV2 and TRBJ2-1, is EPEVTQTPSHQVTQMGQEVILRCVPISNHLYFYWYRQILGQKVEFLVSFYNNEISEKSEIFDDQFSVERPDGSNFTLKIRSTKLEDSAMYFCASGGIAGGYNEQFFGPGTRLTVL.